This T cell receptor beta chain appears in the sequencing data of a study of shared clonotypes between healthy human individuals. Broader study findings: Represented genetic and exposure-history diversity was restricted by having few donors.

TCRdb's copy holds only in-frame clones and misses some; the assay was immunoSEQ multiplex PCR. The sample lists 400,000 or so clones, approximately 97% occurring once. V was pared by 1 base and J by 10 bases, with 8 bases between. The CDR3 runs 12 residues. From germline, CDR1 is KGHSH and CDR2 LQKENI. Comment on this clone: Its matching antigen is unknown. The sample has other DNA sequences that encode this CDR3 too.

The TCR originated in a man aged 25-45 years in good health. The specimen sequenced was memory CD8+ T cells sorted from blood. Subset given: CD45RO+ cells pooled with CCR7-negative TemRA cells. This sequence joins TRBV18 and TRBJ2-1; D gene unclear. CDR3 protein: CASSPLSGEQFF. The CDR3, as DNA: TGTGCCAGCTCACCACTCTCTGGGGAGCAGTTCTTC. Full variable domain (missing parts from reference TRBV18 and TRBJ2-1): NAGVMQNPRHLVRRRGQEARLRCSPMKGHSHVYWYRQLPEEGLKFMVYLQKENIIDESGMPKERFSAEFPKEGPSILRIQQVVRGDSAAYFCASSPLSGEQFFGPGTRLTVL.